The 32 T cell receptor beta chains below come from one sample, sequenced in a study of cytomegalovirus exposure and HLA in healthy donors. Researchers ran the PCR with 60 Vbeta and 13 Jbeta primers. Libraries were prepared by immunoSEQ multiplex PCR; TCRdb keeps only in-frame clonotypes and omits some of them. The sample has 150,000 to 200,000 clones; 80% are singletons. Sequences were obtained from PBMCs. The receptors shown here come from a girl under 18 in good health and CMV-seropositive.

The chain joins TRBV30 to TRBJ1-5, with D tentatively TRBD1 (5 bases). CDR3 length equals 14 residues. V was cut by 3 bases and J by 7 bases, with 16 bases left in between. Germline lookup yields CDR1 GTSNPN and CDR2 SVGIG (reference sequence). CDR3 sequence: CAWRIKGSRQPQHF. DNA for the CDR3: TGTGCCTGGAGAATCAAGGGGTCAAGGCAGCCCCAGCATTTT.

This clone appeared a single time. The chain carries TRBV5-1 and TRBJ2-7, with D unresolved. Trimming cost V 0 bases and J 2 bases, with 9 bases left between them. Per the germline V gene, CDR1 is SGHRS and CDR2 is YFSETQ. This CDR3 has 14 amino acids. CDR3 protein: CASSLVPTAYEQYF. CDR3 DNA sequence: TGCGCCAGCAGCTTGGTCCCAACAGCCTACGAGCAGTACTTC.

The chain combines TRBV4-1 with TRBJ1-1; D unclear. Trimming removed 4 bases from V and 1 base from J, with 13 bases in between. The CDR3 has 15 amino acids. Germline assignment: CDR1 MGHRA and CDR2 YSYEKL. CDR3 DNA sequence: TGCGCCAGCAGCCGAATGGATCGACAGAACACTGAAGCTTTCTTT. Residues: CASSRMDRQNTEAFF.

The gene calls are TRBV6-1 and TRBJ1-5; D is possibly TRBD1 (6 bases). Trimming removed 8 bases at V and 4 bases at J, with 15 bases between. This CDR3 has 14 residues. Germline V gene data show CDR1 as MNHNS and CDR2 as SASEGT. The CDR3 nucleotides read TGTGCCAGCGGTTCTGGACAGTTAAATCAGCCCCAGCATTTT. It codes for CASGSGQLNQPQHF.

CDR3 sequence: CASSPLGTAYGYTF. The CDR3, as DNA: TGTGCCAGCAGTCCCCTCGGGACAGCCTATGGCTACACCTTC. This chain uses TRBV27 with TRBJ1-2; 7 bases fit TRBD1. Looked up from germline, CDR1 is MNHEY and CDR2 is SMNVEV (reference sequence). The CDR3 covers 14 residues. Unmatched junction bases numbered 7, after V lost 5 bases and J lost 4 bases.

The chain is built from TRBV2 and TRBJ2-4; D may be TRBD1 (5 bases). CDR3 size: 16 residues. V shed 6 bases and J shed 1 base, with 16 bases lying between them. CDR1 SNHLY and CDR2 FYNNEI come from the germline V gene. The CDR3 DNA reads TGTGCCAGCAGGGGCCTCACGCCAGGGGCCAAAAACATTCAGTACTTC. It translates to CASRGLTPGAKNIQYF.

This clone has only a few counts. The V call is TRBV27, the J call TRBJ2-5; no firm D call. CDR3 size: 14 residues. Trimming shortened V by 3 bases and J by 5 bases, and 13 bases separated the two germline ends. CDR1 is MNHEY, CDR2 SMNVEV, per germline (reference sequence). CDR3 sequence (DNA): TGTGCCAGCAGTTTTCTTCCAGGTCGGGAGACCCAGTACTTC. Amino acids: CASSFLPGRETQYF.

This clone was found once. DNA for the CDR3: TGTGCCAGCAGTTCCCTACCGGGAGTCTACAATGAGCAGTTCTTC. This gives the protein CASSSLPGVYNEQFF. The genes are TRBV27 and TRBJ2-1; a possible D gene is TRBD2 (6 bases). V was pared by 4 bases and J by 3 bases, with 13 bases between. There are 15 residues in the CDR3. Germline V gene sequence: CDR1 MNHEY, CDR2 SMNVEV (reference sequence).

The J gene is TRBJ2-1, the V gene TRBV30; 8 bases agree with TRBD2. Germline-derived CDR1 and CDR2 are GTSNPN and SVGIG (reference sequence). This CDR3 is built from 13 residues. With V trimmed by 3 bases and J by 10 bases, 8 bases remained unmatched. CDR3 sequence: CAWRETTGGEQFF. The CDR3 DNA follows: TGTGCCTGGAGGGAGACGACGGGAGGGGAGCAGTTCTTC.

This chain links TRBV11-3 with TRBJ2-7; D perhaps matches TRBD2 (6 bases). Germline CDR1 reads SGHNT; CDR2 reads YENEEA. The CDR3 runs to 13 residues. The ends were cut back, 5 bases at V and 6 bases at J, with 14 bases in the middle. In DNA form, the CDR3 reads TGTGCCAGCAGCCCCCGACTAGGATCCGAGCAGTACTTC. Protein product: CASSPRLGSEQYF.

CDR3 bases: TGTGCCATCAGTGAACCCGGGACAGGCCACAATGAGCAGTTCTTC. Protein sequence: CAISEPGTGHNEQFF. J is TRBJ2-1 and V is TRBV10-3; TRBD1 aligns across 8 bases. The V segment lost 3 bases and the J segment 5 bases; nucleotides outside the gene matches: 6. CDR1 and CDR2 from the germline V gene are ENHRY and SYGVKD. The CDR3 length is 15 residues.

The chain combines TRBV7-9 with TRBJ1-5; 8 bases are a match to TRBD1. Germline loops: CDR1 SEHNR, CDR2 FQNEAQ (reference sequence). There are 15 residues in the CDR3. J was trimmed by 6 bases and V by 1 base; bases with no gene match: 5. The CDR3 DNA reads TGTGCCAGCAGCTTAGGAGACAGGGGAGGTCAGCCCCAGCATTTT. Encoded protein: CASSLGDRGGQPQHF.

CDR3 DNA: TGTGCCAGTAGTATAACGACAGGGGCCTCCTACGAGCAGTACTTC. The encoded protein is CASSITTGASYEQYF. The rearrangement uses TRBV19 and TRBJ2-7; 8 bases line up with TRBD1. CDR1 and CDR2 (germline): LNHDA, SQIVND (reference sequence). The CDR3 runs to 15 residues. V shed 2 bases and J 0 bases; nucleotides not matched to a gene: 3.

This chain connects TRBV11-3 to TRBJ2-7; perhaps TRBD2 as D (6 bases). The CDR3 runs to 13 residues. Germline V gives CDR1 SGHNT, CDR2 YENEEA. The V gene lost 4 bases and the J gene lost 7 bases, with 14 bases spanning the gap. CDR3 residues: CASSSRGMGEQYF. The CDR3 DNA sequence: TGTGCCAGCAGCTCCCGGGGGATGGGGGAGCAGTACTTC.

The chain combines TRBV9 with TRBJ2-7; D is uncertain. The CDR3 runs to 11 residues. Per the germline V gene, CDR1 is SGDLS and CDR2 is YYNGEE. V gave up 5 bases and J gave up 1 base, with 4 bases separating them. This chain's CDR3 is CASRASYEQYF. The CDR3 nucleotides are TGTGCCAGCAGGGCATCCTACGAGCAGTACTTC. The full variable domain, its missing parts supplied by reference TRBV9 and TRBJ2-7, is DSGVTQTPKHLITATGQRVTLRCSPRSGDLSVYWYQQSLDQGLQFLIQYYNGEERAKGNILERFSAQQFPDLHSELNLSSLELGDSALYFCASRASYEQYFGPGTRLTVT.

V gene TRBV2 combines with J gene TRBJ2-1; tentatively, D is TRBD2 (7 bases). The germline V gene encodes CDR1 SNHLY and CDR2 FYNNEI. This CDR3 region has 18 residues. The V end lost 2 bases, the J end lost 10 bases, and 27 bases lay between the germline ends. CDR3 bases: TGTGCCAGCAGTGAATACGCCCGGTTGGGCGCGGGGGCTGGAGAGCAGTTCTTC. Protein: CASSEYARLGAGAGEQFF.

V and J are TRBV30 and TRBJ2-7; tentatively, D is TRBD2 (6 bases). In germline, CDR1 is GTSNPN, CDR2 SVGIG (reference sequence). The CDR3 contains 15 residues. The V and J ends lost 0 bases and 2 bases respectively, with 14 bases between them. In DNA, the CDR3 is TGTGCCTGGAGTGTACGGGGGTGGAGTACCTACGAGCAGTACTTC. Translation: CAWSVRGWSTYEQYF.

The rearrangement joins TRBV9 to TRBJ2-5, with 8 nucleotides matching TRBD2. This CDR3 has 13 residues. Germline V gene lookup returns CDR1 SGDLS and CDR2 YYNGEE. The V gene end was trimmed by 3 bases and the J gene end by 5 bases; junction bases not matched to a gene: 3. As DNA, the CDR3 is TGTGCCAGCAGCGGAGCTAGCGGGGAGACCCAGTACTTC. Its protein is CASSGASGETQYF.

The chain uses TRBV7-2 and TRBJ2-7; 9 nucleotides match TRBD1. V trimming: 3 bases; J trimming: 7 bases; junction bases outside the gene matches: 13. The CDR3 covers 16 residues. The germline CDR1 and CDR2 sequences are SGHTA and FQGNSA. CDR3 DNA: TGTGCCAGCAGCTTCGAACACGGACAGGGGACTGAAGAGCAGTACTTC. Translating it yields CASSFEHGQGTEEQYF.

J is TRBJ2-7 and V is TRBV6-1; D perhaps matches TRBD2 (6 bases). The CDR3 has 15 residues. The germline V gene has CDR1 MNHNS and CDR2 SASEGT. V lost 0 bases and J lost 2, with 11 bases in between. CDR3 DNA sequence: TGTGCCAGCAGTGAAGCGGGGGGAGCAGCCTACGAGCAGTACTTC. This gives the protein CASSEAGGAAYEQYF.

CDR3 coding DNA: TGTGCCTGGAGTAAACTAGGTGGAGAGACCCAGTACTTC. It encodes CAWSKLGGETQYF. The chain carries TRBV30 and TRBJ2-5; D is perhaps TRBD2 (5 bases). CDR1 is GTSNPN, CDR2 SVGIG, per germline (reference sequence). V shed 2 bases and J shed 4 bases, with 11 bases lying between them. The CDR3 has 13 residues.

Here the CDR3 DNA reads TGCAGCGTTGAAGCCGGACAGGGTCTCCATGGCTACACCTTC. Translation: CSVEAGQGLHGYTF. The chain joins TRBV29-1 to TRBJ1-2; 8 bases match TRBD1. Germline CDR1 SQVTM, CDR2 ANQGSEA. With V trimmed by 1 base and J by 6 bases, 7 bases remained unmatched. This CDR3 has 14 residues.

This clone was picked up a small number of times. V is TRBV5-1 and J is TRBJ1-2, with D tentatively TRBD1 (6 bases). Trimming removed 0 bases at V and 8 bases at J, with 11 bases between. The CDR3 has 13 amino acids. Germline loops: CDR1 SGHRS, CDR2 YFSETQ. The CDR3 reads CASSLEGVVGYTF. In DNA, the CDR3 is TGCGCCAGCAGCTTGGAGGGGGTAGTGGGCTACACCTTC.

The chain employs TRBV30 and TRBJ1-5; D is unresolved. The CDR3 spans 13 residues. Germline CDR1 reads GTSNPN; CDR2 reads SVGIG (reference sequence). V was trimmed by 2 bases and J by 7 bases, leaving 12 bases between them. CDR3 DNA sequence: TGTGCCTGGAGTTCCCAGGAGGAGCAGCCCCAGCATTTT. It specifies CAWSSQEEQPQHF.

The chain links TRBV7-9 to TRBJ2-7, with TRBD1 identical over 9 bases. Trimming at V came to 2 bases and at J to 0 bases, leaving 2 bases not matched to a gene. This CDR3 has 15 residues. Germline V gene sequence: CDR1 SEHNR, CDR2 FQNEAQ (reference sequence). CDR3 loop: CASSLTGGNSYEQYF. The CDR3 bases are TGTGCCAGCAGCTTAACAGGGGGCAACTCCTACGAGCAGTACTTC.

This clone was seen only once. The rearrangement links TRBV10-2 to TRBJ1-1; D gene unclear. The CDR3 totals 13 residues. V was cut by 3 bases and J by 1 base, with 6 bases left in between. Germline lookup yields CDR1 WSHSY and CDR2 SAAADI. As DNA, the CDR3 is TGCGCCAGCAGTGACTCCCCGAACACTGAAGCTTTCTTT. It codes for CASSDSPNTEAFF.

The chain couples TRBV2 to TRBJ2-3; 10 nucleotides line up with TRBD2. Trimming cost V 3 bases and J 5 bases; bases outside gene matches: 5. The CDR3 has 15 residues. Germline V gives CDR1 SNHLY, CDR2 FYNNEI. Here the CDR3 DNA reads TGTGCCAGCAGTGACAGGACTAGCGGAGGAGATACGCAGTATTTT. This translates into CASSDRTSGGDTQYF. The variable domain in full, with the rest retrieved from reference TRBV2 and TRBJ2-3, is EPEVTQTPSHQVTQMGQEVILRCVPISNHLYFYWYRQILGQKVEFLVSFYNNEISEKSEIFDDQFSVERPDGSNFTLKIRSTKLEDSAMYFCASSDRTSGGDTQYFGPGTRLTVL.

V gene TRBV19 combines with J gene TRBJ1-1; D possibly corresponds to TRBD1 (6 bases). The germline V gene encodes CDR1 LNHDA and CDR2 SQIVND (reference sequence). CDR3 length: 14 amino acids. V lost 3 bases and J lost 5, with 13 bases in between. The CDR3 sequence is CASSIGRGSTEAFF. CDR3 in DNA: TGTGCCAGTAGTATCGGCAGGGGAAGTACTGAAGCTTTCTTT.

The rearrangement links TRBV7-3 to TRBJ2-6, with 8 positions matching TRBD1. After removal of 5 bases from V and 0 bases from J, the junction contained 12 bases not matched to a gene. CDR3 length: 19 amino acids. Germline CDR1 is SGHTA and CDR2 is FQGTGA. The CDR3 here is CASSLVRDRLDSGANVLTF. The DNA for the CDR3 is TGTGCCAGCAGCCTCGTTCGGGACAGGCTTGACTCTGGGGCCAACGTCCTGACTTTC.

The V gene is TRBV27, the J gene TRBJ2-5; no firm D call. The V end was cut by 8 bases, the J end by 5 bases, with 9 bases between. Germline CDR1 is MNHEY and CDR2 is SMNVEV (reference sequence). This CDR3 contains 11 residues. CDR3 sequence reads: CASHSGETQYF. The CDR3 DNA is TGTGCCAGCCACAGTGGTGAGACCCAGTACTTC.

The chain employs TRBV7-3 and TRBJ1-5; 8 bases are a match to TRBD1. Germline CDR1 is SGHTA and CDR2 is FQGTGA. The CDR3 has 14 amino acids. With V trimmed by 5 bases and J by 5 bases, 5 bases remained unmatched. This CDR3 reads CASSPDRGHQPQHF. In DNA form, the CDR3 reads TGTGCCAGCAGCCCAGACAGGGGCCATCAGCCCCAGCATTTT.

The V gene is TRBV5-4, the J gene TRBJ2-3; tentatively, D is TRBD2 (6 bases). The CDR3 consists of 15 residues. Germline V gives CDR1 SGHNT, CDR2 YYREEE (reference sequence). Trimming stripped 4 bases from V and 0 bases from J, with 12 bases between. CDR3 protein: CASSGGLGSTDTQYF. DNA of the CDR3: TGTGCCAGCAGCGGGGGGTTAGGGAGCACAGATACGCAGTATTTT.